This T cell receptor beta chain stems from a study of shared clonotypes between healthy human individuals. The overall study: The people who gave samples were a couple of women and a few men aged 18 to 49. Study-level findings and limits: Approximately 5% of naive CD4 clonotypes were shared across several donors. It was the non-shared clonotypes that had lower generation probabilities than clonotypes shared by all four donors.

The method was immunoSEQ multiplex PCR; TCRdb's version includes in-frame clones alone and lacks a portion of them. The data show roughly 2,300,000 clones, with around 90% seen just once and approximately 0.41% held by the top ten. Those who donated, Caucasian adults without exception, all lived in Nashville, Tennessee. Turning to this clone: Its antigen is as yet unknown. The sample carries other DNA sequences with the same CDR3.

The clonotype was recovered from a man aged 18 to 35 in good health. Some clones in this sample may be carry-over from other donors' samples. The sample consisted of naive CD4+ T cells from PBMCs. Noted subset: CD45RA+ positively selected.

This CDR3 reads CASSLLGTSTDTQYF. The CDR3, as DNA: TGTGCCAGCAGCTTATTGGGGACTTCCACAGATACGCAGTATTTT. The chain combines TRBV7-3 with TRBJ2-3, with D possibly TRBD2 on 6 matching bases. Germline V gene data show CDR1 as SGHTA and CDR2 as FQGTGA. Between the trimmed V and J ends, which lost 2 bases and 2 bases, there was a span of 11 bases. This CDR3 has 15 amino acids.